The clone carrying this T cell receptor (beta chain) was seen only once. This specimen comes from a study of cytomegalovirus exposure and HLA in healthy donors. Trimming took off 4 bases at V and 5 bases at J, with 6 bases between the two ends. The CDR3 has 11 residues. Germline CDR1 and CDR2: LNHDA and SQIVND (reference sequence). This PCR relied on a set of 60 Vbeta primers and 13 Jbeta primers. Produced via immunoSEQ multiplex PCR; TCRdb's table is partial and in-frame only. This table holds about 140,000 clones, roughly 78% found once. This TCR was recovered from a female donor in good health and CMV-seronegative. Sequenced input: PBMCs. J is TRBJ2-7 and V is TRBV19; no clear D gene. CDR3: CASSTANEQYF. The CDR3 DNA is TGTGCCAGTAGTACTGCGAACGAGCAGTACTTC.